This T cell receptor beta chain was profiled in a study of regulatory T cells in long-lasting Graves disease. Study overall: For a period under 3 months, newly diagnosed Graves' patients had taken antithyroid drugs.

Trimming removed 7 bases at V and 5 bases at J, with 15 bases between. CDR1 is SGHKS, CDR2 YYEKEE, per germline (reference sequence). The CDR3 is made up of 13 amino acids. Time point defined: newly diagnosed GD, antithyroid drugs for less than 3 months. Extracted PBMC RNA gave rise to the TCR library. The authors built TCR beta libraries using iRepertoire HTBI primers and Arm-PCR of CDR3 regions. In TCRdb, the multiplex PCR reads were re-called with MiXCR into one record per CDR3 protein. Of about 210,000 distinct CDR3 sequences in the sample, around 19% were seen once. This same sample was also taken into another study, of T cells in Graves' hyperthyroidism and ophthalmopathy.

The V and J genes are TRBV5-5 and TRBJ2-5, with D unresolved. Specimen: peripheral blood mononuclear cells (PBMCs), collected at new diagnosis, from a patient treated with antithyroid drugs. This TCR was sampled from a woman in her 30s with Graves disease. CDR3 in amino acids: CASLGIGRETQYF. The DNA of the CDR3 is TGTGCCAGCCTTGGAATAGGGCGGGAGACCCAGTACTTC. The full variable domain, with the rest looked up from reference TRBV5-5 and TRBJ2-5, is DAGVTQSPTHLIKTRGQQVTLRCSPISGHKSVSWYQQVLGQGPQFIFQYYEKEERGRGNFPDRFSARQFPNYSSELNVNALLLGDSALYLCASLGIGRETQYFGPGTRLLVL.